This TCR beta chain was recovered during a study of vaccination and CD4 T cells after COVID-19. Sample treatment: approximately 9-day PBMC culture with coronavirus spike peptide pools or control peptides (ViraFEST assay). Germline trimming cut 6 bases from V and 3 bases from J; bases unmatched to any gene: 6. Germline CDR1 and CDR2: SGHTA and FQGNSA. The CDR3 is 15 residues long. Sequenced with the Oncomine TCR Beta short-read assay was DNA taken from cultured CD4+ T cells. TCRdb used MiXCR to reprocess the PCR reads, holding one entry per CDR3 protein. The table includes 8,000 to 9,500 distinct CDR3 sequences, 60% detected once. To note about this clonotype: Its antigen remains unknown.

This rearrangement joins TRBV7-2 to TRBJ1-3; 9 bases are a match to TRBD1. The sequence was obtained from a human donor with COVID-19. This material consisted of cultured CD4+ T cells from blood, taken after SARS-CoV-2 vaccination. The DNA for the CDR3 is TGTGCCAGCAGACGAACAGGGGGCGGTGGAAACACCATATATTTT. Translation: CASRRTGGGGNTIYF.